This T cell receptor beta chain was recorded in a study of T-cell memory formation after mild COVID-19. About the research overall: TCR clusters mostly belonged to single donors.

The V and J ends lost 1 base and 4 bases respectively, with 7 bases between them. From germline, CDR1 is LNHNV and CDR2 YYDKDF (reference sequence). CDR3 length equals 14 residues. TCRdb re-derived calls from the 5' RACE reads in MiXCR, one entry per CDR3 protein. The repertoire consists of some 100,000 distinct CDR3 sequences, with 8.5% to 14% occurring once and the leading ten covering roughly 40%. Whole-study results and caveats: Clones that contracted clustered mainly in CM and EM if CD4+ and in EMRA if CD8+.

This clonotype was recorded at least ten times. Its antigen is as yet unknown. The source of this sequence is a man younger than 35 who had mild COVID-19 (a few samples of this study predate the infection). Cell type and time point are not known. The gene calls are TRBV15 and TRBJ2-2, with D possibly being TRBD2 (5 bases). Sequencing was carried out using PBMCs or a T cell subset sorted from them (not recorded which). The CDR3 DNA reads TGTGCCACCAGCAGAGGTCGGGGCACCGGGGAGCTGTTTTTT. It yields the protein CATSRGRGTGELFF.